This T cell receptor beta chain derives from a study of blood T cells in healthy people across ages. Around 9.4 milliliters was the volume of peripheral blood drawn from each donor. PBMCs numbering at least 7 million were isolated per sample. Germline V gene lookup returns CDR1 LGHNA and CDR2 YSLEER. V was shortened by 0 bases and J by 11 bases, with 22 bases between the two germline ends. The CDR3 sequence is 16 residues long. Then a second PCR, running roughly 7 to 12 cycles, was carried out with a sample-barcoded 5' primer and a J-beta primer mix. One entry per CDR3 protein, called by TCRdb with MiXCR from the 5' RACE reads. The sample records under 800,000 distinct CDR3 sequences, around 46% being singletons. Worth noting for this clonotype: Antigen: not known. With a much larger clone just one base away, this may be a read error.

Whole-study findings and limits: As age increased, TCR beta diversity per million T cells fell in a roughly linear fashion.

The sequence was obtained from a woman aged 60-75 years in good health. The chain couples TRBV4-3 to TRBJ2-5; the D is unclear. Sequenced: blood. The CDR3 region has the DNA TGCGCCAGCAGCCAAGAACCCCCTTATCAGTCCAATGAGCAGTACTTC. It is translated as CASSQEPPYQSNEQYF.